The sequence of this T cell receptor (beta chain) was determined in a study of cytomegalovirus exposure and HLA in healthy donors. Germline lookup yields CDR1 SGHAT and CDR2 FQNNGV. J lost 5 bases, V lost 6 bases, and 9 bases had no gene match. The CDR3 loop spans 15 amino acids. Researchers ran the PCR with 60 Vbeta and 13 Jbeta primers. The table came from immunoSEQ multiplex PCR; TCRdb's copy has only in-frame clones and leaves some out. This table holds 150,000 to 200,000 clones, 70% to 90% found once. The sequencing sample was made of PBMCs. The V and J genes are TRBV11-2 and TRBJ2-1; the match to TRBD2 covers 8 bases. This clonotype was sampled from a woman in her forties or fifties in good health and CMV-seronegative. Here the CDR3 reads CASRSSSGPNNEQFF. The CDR3 DNA sequence: TGTGCCAGCAGGTCCTCTAGCGGGCCTAACAATGAGCAGTTCTTC.